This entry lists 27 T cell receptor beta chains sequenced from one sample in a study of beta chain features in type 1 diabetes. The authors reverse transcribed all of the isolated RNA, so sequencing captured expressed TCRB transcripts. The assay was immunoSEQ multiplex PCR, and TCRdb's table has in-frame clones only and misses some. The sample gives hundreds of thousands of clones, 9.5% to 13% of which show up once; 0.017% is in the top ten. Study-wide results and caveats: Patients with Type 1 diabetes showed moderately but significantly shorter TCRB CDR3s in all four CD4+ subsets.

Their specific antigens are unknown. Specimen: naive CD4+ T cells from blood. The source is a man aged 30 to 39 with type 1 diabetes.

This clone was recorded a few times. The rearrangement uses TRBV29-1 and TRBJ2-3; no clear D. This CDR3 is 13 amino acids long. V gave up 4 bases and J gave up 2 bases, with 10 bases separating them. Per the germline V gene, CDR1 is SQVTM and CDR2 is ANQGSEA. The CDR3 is CSVAPYHTDTQYF. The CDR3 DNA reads TGCAGCGTTGCGCCCTATCACACAGATACGCAGTATTTT.

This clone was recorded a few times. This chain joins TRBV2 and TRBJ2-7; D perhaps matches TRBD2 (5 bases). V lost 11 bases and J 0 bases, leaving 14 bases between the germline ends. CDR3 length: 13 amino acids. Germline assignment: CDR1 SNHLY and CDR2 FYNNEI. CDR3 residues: CALRAGLSYEQYF. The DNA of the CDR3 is TGTGCCTTGCGCGCGGGTCTCTCCTACGAGCAGTACTTC.

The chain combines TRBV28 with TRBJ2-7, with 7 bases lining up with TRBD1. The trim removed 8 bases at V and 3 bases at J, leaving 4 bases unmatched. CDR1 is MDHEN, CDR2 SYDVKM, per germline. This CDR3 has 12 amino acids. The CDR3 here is CASRQGGYEQYF. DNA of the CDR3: TGTGCCAGCCGACAGGGCGGCTACGAGCAGTACTTC.

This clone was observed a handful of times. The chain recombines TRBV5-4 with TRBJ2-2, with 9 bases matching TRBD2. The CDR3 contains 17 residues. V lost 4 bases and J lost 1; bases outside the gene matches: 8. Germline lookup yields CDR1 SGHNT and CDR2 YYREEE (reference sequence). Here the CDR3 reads CASSQSGGPKNTGELFF. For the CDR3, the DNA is TGTGCCAGCAGCCAAAGCGGGGGGCCTAAGAACACCGGGGAGCTGTTTTTT.

CDR3 bases: TGTGCCAGCAGCCAGCAAATACTCTACGAGCAGTACTTC. Its translation: CASSQQILYEQYF. This rearrangement joins TRBV4-2 to TRBJ2-7; D ambiguous. Germline V lookup: CDR1 LGHNA, CDR2 YNFKEQ. The CDR3 spans 13 residues. Trimming stripped 3 bases from V and 3 bases from J, with 9 bases between.

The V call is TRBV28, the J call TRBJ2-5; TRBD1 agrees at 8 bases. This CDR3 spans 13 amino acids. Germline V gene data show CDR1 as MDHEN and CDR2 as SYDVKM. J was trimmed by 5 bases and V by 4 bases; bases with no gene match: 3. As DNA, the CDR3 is TGTGCCAGCAGTTCAAACAGGGGGGAGACCCAGTACTTC. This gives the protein CASSSNRGETQYF.

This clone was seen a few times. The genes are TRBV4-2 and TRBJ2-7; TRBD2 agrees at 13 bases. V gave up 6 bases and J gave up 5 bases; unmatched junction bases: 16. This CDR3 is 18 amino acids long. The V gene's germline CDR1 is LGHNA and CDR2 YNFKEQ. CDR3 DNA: TGTGCCAGCAGATGGGCCGGGACTAGCGGGGCGCCAGCTAACGAGCAGTACTTC. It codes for CASRWAGTSGAPANEQYF.

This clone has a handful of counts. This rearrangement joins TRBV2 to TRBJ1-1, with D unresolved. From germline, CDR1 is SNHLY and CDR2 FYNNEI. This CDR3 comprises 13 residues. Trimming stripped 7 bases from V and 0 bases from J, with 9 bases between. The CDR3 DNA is TGTGCCAGCACCTCTATTGTGAACACTGAAGCTTTCTTT. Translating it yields CASTSIVNTEAFF.

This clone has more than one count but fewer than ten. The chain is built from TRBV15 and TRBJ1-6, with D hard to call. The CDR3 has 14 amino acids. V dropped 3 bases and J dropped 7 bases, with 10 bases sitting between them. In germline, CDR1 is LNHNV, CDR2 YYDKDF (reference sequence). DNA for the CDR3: TGTGCCACCAGCAGCCAGGCGGGGAATTCACCCCTCCACTTT. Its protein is CATSSQAGNSPLHF.

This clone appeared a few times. This chain's CDR3 is CASSPDRGPGGYTF. CDR3 bases: TGTGCCAGCTCACCGGACAGGGGGCCTGGTGGCTACACCTTC. This chain joins TRBV18 and TRBJ1-2, with 11 bases identical to TRBD1. Per the germline V gene, CDR1 is KGHSH and CDR2 is LQKENI. Trimming took 3 bases from V and 7 from J; bases not matched to a gene: 4. The CDR3 covers 14 residues.

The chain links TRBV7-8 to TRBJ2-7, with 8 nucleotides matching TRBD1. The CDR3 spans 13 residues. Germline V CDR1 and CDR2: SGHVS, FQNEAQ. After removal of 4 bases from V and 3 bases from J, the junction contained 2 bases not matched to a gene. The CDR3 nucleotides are TGTGCCAGCAGCTCCGACAGGGGCTACGAGCAGTACTTC. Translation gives CASSSDRGYEQYF.

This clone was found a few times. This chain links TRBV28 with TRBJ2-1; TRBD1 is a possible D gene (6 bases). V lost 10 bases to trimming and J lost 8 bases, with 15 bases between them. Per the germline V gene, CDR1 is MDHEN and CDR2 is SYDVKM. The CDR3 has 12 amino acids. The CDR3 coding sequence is TGTGCCATCGAGCAGGGGAACCATGAGCAGTTCTTC. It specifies CAIEQGNHEQFF. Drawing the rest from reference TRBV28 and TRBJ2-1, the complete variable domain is DVKVTQSSRYLVKRTGEKVFLECVQDMDHENMFWYRQDPGLGLRLIYFSYDVKMKEKGDIPEGYSVSREKKERFSLILESASTNQTSMYLCAIEQGNHEQFFGPGTRLTVL.

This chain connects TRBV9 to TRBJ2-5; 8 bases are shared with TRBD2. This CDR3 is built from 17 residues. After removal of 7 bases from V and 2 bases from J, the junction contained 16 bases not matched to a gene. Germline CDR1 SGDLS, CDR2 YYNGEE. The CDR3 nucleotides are TGTGCCAGCTCGCGGCGGGGGGACGTAACAAATCAAGAGACCCAGTACTTC. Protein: CASSRRGDVTNQETQYF.

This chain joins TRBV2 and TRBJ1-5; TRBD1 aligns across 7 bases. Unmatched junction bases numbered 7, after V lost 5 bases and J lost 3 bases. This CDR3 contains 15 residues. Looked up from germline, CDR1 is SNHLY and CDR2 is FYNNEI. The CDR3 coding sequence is TGTGCCAGCAGTCCACAGGGGAGCATCAATCAGCCCCAGCATTTT. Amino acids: CASSPQGSINQPQHF. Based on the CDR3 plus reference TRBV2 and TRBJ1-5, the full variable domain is EPEVTQTPSHQVTQMGQEVILRCVPISNHLYFYWYRQILGQKVEFLVSFYNNEISEKSEIFDDQFSVERPDGSNFTLKIRSTKLEDSAMYFCASSPQGSINQPQHFGDGTRLSIL.

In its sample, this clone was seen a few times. The CDR3 protein is CASSPGTIYEQYF. As DNA, the CDR3 is TGTGCCAGCAGCCCCGGGACAATCTACGAGCAGTACTTC. The V gene is TRBV9, the J gene TRBJ2-7; possibly TRBD1 for D (6 bases). This CDR3 region has 13 residues. V lost 4 bases, J lost 3 bases, and 11 bases lay in between. Per germline, CDR1 SGDLS and CDR2 YYNGEE.

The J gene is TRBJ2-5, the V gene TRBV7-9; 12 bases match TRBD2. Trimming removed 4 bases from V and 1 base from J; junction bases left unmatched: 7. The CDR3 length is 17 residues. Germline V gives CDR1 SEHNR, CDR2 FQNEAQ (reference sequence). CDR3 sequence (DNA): TGTGCCAGCAGCTCCTTAGGACTAGCGGGGATCCAAGAGACCCAGTACTTC. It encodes CASSSLGLAGIQETQYF.

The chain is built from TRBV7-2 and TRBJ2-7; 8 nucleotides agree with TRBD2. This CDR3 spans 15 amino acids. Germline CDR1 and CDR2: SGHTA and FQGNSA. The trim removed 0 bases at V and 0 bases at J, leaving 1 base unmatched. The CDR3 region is CASSLAGTSSYEQYF. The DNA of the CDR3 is TGTGCCAGCAGCTTAGCGGGGACTAGCTCCTACGAGCAGTACTTC. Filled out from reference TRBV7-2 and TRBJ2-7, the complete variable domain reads GAGVSQSPSNKVTEKGKDVELRCDPISGHTALYWYRQSLGQGLEFLIYFQGNSAPDKSGLPSDRFSAERTGGSVSTLTIQRTQQEDSAVYLCASSLAGTSSYEQYFGPGTRLTVT.

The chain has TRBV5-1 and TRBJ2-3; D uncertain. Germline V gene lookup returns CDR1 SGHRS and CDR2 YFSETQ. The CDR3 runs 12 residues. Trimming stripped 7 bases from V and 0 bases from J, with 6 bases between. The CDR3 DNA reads TGCGCCAGCCAAACTAGCACAGATACGCAGTATTTT. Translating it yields CASQTSTDTQYF.

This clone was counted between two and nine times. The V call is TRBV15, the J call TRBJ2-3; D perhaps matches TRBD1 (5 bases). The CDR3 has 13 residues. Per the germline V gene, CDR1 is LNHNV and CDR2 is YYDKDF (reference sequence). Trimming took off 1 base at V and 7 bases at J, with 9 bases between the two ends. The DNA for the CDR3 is TGTGCCACCAGCAGAGTCAGGGCAAATACGCAGTATTTT. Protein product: CATSRVRANTQYF.

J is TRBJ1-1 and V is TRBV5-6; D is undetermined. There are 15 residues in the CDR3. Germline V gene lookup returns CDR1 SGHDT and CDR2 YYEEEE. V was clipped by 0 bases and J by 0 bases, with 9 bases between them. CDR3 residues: CASSLGPSVNTEAFF. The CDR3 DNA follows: TGTGCCAGCAGCTTGGGCCCTTCGGTGAACACTGAAGCTTTCTTT.

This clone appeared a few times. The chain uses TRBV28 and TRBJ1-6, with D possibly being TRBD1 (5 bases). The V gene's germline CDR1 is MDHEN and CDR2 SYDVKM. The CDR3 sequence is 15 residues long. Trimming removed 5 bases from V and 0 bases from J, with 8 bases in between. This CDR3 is CASSGGSSYNSPLHF. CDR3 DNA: TGTGCCAGCAGTGGGGGGAGCTCCTATAATTCACCCCTCCACTTT.

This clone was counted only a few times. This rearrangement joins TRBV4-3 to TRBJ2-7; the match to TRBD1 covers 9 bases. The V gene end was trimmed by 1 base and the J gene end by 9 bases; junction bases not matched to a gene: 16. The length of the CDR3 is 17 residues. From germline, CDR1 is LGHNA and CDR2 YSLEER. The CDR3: CASSQVALGQGIVWQYF. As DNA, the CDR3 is TGCGCCAGCAGCCAAGTGGCACTGGGACAGGGCATCGTTTGGCAGTACTTC.

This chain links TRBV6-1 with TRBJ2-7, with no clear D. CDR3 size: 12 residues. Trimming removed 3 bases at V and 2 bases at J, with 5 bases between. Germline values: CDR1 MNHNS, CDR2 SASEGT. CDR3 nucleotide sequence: TGTGCCAGCAGTGATCACACCTACGAGCAGTACTTC. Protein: CASSDHTYEQYF.

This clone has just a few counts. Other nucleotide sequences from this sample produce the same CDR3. CDR3 protein: CSVGQDGYTF. DNA of the CDR3: TGCAGCGTTGGACAGGATGGCTACACCTTC. This sequence joins TRBV29-1 and TRBJ1-2; tentatively, D is TRBD1 (6 bases). The CDR3 runs to 10 residues. The germline V gene encodes CDR1 SQVTM and CDR2 ANQGSEA. Trimming removed 4 bases from V and 6 bases from J, with 6 bases in between.

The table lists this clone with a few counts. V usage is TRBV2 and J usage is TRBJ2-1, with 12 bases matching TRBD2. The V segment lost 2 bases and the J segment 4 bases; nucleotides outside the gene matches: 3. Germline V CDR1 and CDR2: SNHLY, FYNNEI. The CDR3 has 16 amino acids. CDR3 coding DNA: TGTGCCAGCAGTGAACAGACTAGCGGGGGATACAATGAGCAGTTCTTC. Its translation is CASSEQTSGGYNEQFF.

CDR3 protein: CASSPGSTPYGYTF. CDR3 DNA: TGTGCCAGCAGCCCCGGGTCGACCCCCTATGGCTACACCTTC. The V call is TRBV28, the J call TRBJ1-2; no firm D call. The germline V and J ends were trimmed by 6 bases and 4 bases, with 15 bases remaining between them. CDR1 is MDHEN and CDR2 is SYDVKM in the germline V gene. The length of the CDR3 is 14 residues.

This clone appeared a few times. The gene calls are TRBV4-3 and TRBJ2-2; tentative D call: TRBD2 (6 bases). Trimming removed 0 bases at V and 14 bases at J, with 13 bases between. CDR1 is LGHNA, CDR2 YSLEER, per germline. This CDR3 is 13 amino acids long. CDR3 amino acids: CASSQERGGRLFF. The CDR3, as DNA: TGCGCCAGCAGCCAAGAGAGGGGAGGAAGACTGTTTTTT.